The clone carrying this T cell receptor beta chain was counted only a few times. The data belong to a study of neurological immune-mediated disorders. J lost 5 bases, V lost 4 bases, and 1 base had no gene match. Germline V gene lookup returns CDR1 DFQATT and CDR2 SNEGSKA (reference sequence). There are 12 residues in the CDR3. MiXCR, applied by TCRdb to the 5' RACE reads, yields one record per CDR3 protein. The sample records about 74,000 distinct CDR3 sequences, roughly 5% being singletons. This clonotype originated in a man between 18 and 35 years old with multiple sclerosis. V and J are TRBV20-1 and TRBJ1-5, with TRBD1 matching 8 bases. Sequencing was carried out using PBMCs. CDR3 sequence: CSANRGDQPQHF. The CDR3 nucleotides read TGCAGTGCTAACAGGGGGGATCAGCCCCAGCATTTT.